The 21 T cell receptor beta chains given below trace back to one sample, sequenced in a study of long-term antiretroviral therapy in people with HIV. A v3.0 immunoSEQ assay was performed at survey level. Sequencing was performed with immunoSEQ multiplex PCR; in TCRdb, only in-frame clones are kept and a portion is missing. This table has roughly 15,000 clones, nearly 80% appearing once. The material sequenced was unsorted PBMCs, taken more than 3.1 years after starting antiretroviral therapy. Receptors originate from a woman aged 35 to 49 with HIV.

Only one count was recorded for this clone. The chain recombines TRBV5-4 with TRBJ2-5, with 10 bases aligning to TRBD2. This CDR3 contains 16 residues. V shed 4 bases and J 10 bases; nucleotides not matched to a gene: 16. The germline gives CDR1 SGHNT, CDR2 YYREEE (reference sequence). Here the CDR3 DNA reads TGTGCCAGCAGCAACGAAGCGGGGGGGCACCTTTTAGGCCAGTACTTC. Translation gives CASSNEAGGHLLGQYF. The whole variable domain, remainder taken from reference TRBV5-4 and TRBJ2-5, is ETGVTQSPTHLIKTRGQQVTLRCSSQSGHNTVSWYQQALGQGPQFIFQYYREEENGRGNFPPRFSGLQFPNYSSELNVNALELDDSALYLCASSNEAGGHLLGQYFGPGTRLLVL.

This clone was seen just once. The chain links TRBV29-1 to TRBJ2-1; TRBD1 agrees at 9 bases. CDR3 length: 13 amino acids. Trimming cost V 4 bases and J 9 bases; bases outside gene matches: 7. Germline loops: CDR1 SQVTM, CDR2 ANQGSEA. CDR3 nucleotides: TGCAGCGTTGGCGGGACAGGGTTTTCTGAGCAGTTCTTC. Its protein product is CSVGGTGFSEQFF.

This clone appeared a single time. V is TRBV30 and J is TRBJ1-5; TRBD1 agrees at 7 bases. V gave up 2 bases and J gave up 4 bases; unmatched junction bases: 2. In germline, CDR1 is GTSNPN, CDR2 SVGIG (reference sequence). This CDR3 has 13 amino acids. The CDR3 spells CAWSPQGNQPQHF. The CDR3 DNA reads TGTGCCTGGAGTCCACAGGGGAATCAGCCCCAGCATTTT.

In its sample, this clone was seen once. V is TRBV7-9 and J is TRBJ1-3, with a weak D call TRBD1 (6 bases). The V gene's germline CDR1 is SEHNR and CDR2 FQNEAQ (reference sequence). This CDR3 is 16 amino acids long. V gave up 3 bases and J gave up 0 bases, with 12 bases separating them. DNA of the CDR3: TGTGCCAGCAGCTTGGAACAGGGTTACTCTGGAAACACCATATATTTT. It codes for CASSLEQGYSGNTIYF.

CDR3 region: CASSEEPSGGEDTQYF. CDR3 nucleotide sequence: TGTGCCAGCAGTGAAGAACCTAGCGGGGGGGAAGATACGCAGTATTTT. This chain uses TRBV2 with TRBJ2-3; 12 bases fit TRBD2. Germline V gene data show CDR1 as SNHLY and CDR2 as FYNNEI. Trimming cost V 1 base and J 5 bases; bases outside gene matches: 4. The CDR3 runs to 16 residues.

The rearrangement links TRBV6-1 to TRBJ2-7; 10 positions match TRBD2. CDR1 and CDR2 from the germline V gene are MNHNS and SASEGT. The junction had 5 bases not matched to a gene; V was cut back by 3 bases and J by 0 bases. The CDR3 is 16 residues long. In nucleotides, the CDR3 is TGTGCCAGCAGTGAGCCTAGCGGGGGTACCTCCTACGAGCAGTACTTC. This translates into CASSEPSGGTSYEQYF.

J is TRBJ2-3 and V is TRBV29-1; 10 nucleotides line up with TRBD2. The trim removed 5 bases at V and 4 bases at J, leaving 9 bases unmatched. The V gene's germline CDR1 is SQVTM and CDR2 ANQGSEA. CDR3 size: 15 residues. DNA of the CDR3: TGCAGCGTTTCGTTTACTAGCGGGGATGCAGATACGCAGTATTTT. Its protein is CSVSFTSGDADTQYF.

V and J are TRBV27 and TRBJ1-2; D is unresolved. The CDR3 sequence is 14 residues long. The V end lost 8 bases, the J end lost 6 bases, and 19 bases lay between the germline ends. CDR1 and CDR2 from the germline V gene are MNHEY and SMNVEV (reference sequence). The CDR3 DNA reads TGTGCCAGCTACGGGTCCCTCACTAGGGATGGCTACACCTTC. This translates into CASYGSLTRDGYTF.

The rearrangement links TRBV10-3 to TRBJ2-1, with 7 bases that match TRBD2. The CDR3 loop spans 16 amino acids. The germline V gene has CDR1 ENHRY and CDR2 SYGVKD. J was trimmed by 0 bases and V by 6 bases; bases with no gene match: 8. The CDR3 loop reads CAISKDAGDSYNEQFF. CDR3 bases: TGTGCCATCAGCAAAGATGCGGGGGACTCCTACAATGAGCAGTTCTTC.

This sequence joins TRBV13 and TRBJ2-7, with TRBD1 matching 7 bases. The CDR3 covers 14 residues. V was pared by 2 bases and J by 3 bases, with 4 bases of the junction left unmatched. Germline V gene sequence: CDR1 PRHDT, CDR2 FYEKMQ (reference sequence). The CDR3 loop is CASSLRQGNYEQYF. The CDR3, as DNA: TGTGCCAGCAGCTTACGACAGGGCAACTACGAGCAGTACTTC.

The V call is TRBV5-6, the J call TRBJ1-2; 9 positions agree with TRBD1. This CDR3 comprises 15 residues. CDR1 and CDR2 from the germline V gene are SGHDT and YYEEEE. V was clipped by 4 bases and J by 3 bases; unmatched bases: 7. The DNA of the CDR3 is TGTGCCAGCAGCCCAGGGACAGGGAGAGACTATGGCTACACCTTC. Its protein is CASSPGTGRDYGYTF.

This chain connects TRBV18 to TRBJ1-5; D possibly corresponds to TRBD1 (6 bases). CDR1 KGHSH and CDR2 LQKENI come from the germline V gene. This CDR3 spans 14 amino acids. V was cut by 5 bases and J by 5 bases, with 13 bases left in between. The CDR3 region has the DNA TGTGCCAGCTCATCAGGACAGATGGATCAGCCCCAGCATTTT. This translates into CASSSGQMDQPQHF.

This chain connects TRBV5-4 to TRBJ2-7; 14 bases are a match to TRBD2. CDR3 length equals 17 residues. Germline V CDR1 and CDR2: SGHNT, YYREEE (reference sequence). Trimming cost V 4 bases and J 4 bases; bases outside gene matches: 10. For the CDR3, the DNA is TGTGCCAGCAGCCCATATACCGGGACTAGCGGGGGTTACGAGCAGTACTTC. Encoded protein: CASSPYTGTSGGYEQYF.

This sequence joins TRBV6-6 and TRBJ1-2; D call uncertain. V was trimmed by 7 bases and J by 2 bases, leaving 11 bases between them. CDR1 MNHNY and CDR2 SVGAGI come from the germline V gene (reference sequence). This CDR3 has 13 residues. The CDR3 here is CASTAEGNYGYTF. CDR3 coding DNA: TGTGCCAGCACGGCGGAAGGGAACTATGGCTACACCTTC.

This CDR3 is CASSSRTGGVYEQYF. For the CDR3, the DNA is TGTGCCAGCAGCTCAAGGACAGGGGGAGTCTACGAGCAGTACTTC. The chain combines TRBV7-9 with TRBJ2-7; 10 bases align to TRBD1. CDR3 length equals 15 residues. Unmatched junction bases numbered 6, after V lost 4 bases and J lost 3 bases. Germline V CDR1 and CDR2: SEHNR, FQNEAQ (reference sequence).

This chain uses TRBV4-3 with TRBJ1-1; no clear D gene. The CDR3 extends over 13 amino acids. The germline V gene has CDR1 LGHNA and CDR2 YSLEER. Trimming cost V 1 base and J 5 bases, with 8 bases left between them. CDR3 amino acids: CASSQVQWTEAFF. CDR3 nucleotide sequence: TGCGCCAGCAGCCAAGTCCAGTGGACTGAAGCTTTCTTT.

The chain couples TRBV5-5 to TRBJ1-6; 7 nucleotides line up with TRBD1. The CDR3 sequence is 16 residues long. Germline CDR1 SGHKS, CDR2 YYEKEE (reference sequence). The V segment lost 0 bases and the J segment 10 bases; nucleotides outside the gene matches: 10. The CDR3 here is CASSLGPPGQWSPLHF. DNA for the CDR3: TGTGCCAGCAGCTTGGGCCCTCCGGGACAGTGGTCACCCCTCCACTTT.

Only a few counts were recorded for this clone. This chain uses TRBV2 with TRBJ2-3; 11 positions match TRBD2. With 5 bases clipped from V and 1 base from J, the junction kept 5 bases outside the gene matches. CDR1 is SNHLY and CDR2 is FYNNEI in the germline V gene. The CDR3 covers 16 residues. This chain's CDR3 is CASSPPGLAGTDTQYF. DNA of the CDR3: TGTGCCAGCAGTCCCCCGGGACTAGCGGGCACAGATACGCAGTATTTT.

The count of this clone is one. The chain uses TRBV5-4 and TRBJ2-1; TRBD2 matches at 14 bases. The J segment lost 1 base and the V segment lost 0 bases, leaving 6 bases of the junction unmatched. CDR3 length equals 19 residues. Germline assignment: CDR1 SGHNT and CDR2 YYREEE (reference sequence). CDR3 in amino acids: CASSLGLAGGVGSYNEQFF. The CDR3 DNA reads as TGTGCCAGCAGCTTGGGACTAGCGGGGGGGGTAGGGTCCTACAATGAGCAGTTCTTC.

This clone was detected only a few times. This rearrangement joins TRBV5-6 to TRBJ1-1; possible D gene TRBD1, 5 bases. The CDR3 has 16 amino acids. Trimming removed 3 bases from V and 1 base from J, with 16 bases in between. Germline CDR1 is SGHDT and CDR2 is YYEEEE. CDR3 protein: CASSYPRIGQNTEAFF. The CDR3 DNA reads TGTGCCAGCAGCTACCCCAGGATCGGACAGAACACTGAAGCTTTCTTT.

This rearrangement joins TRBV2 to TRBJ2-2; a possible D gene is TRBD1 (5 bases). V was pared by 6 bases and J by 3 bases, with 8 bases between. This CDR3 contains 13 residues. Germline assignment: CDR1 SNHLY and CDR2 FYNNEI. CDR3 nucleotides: TGTGCCAGCAGCATCAGGGACACCGGGGAGCTGTTTTTT. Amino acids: CASSIRDTGELFF. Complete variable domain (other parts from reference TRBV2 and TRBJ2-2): EPEVTQTPSHQVTQMGQEVILRCVPISNHLYFYWYRQILGQKVEFLVSFYNNEISEKSEIFDDQFSVERPDGSNFTLKIRSTKLEDSAMYFCASSIRDTGELFFGEGSRLTVL.